The clone carrying this T cell receptor beta chain has just a few counts. Original methodology: Estimation of nucleated cell counts was performed using reference gene primer amplification. TCRdb keeps only in-frame clones here, not all; method: immunoSEQ multiplex PCR. That table gives V, J and clone size, and the DNA gave D and trimming. The profile shows 90,000 to 100,000 clones, 82% of them singletons. The source of the sample is a study of blood T cell repertoires in COVID-19. Study-level information: T cells, B-cell-depleted T cells, or PBMCs supplied cDNA or gDNA.

Trimming took off 11 bases at V and 1 base at J, with 11 bases between the two ends. The CDR3 is made up of 12 amino acids. The germline V gene encodes CDR1 MNHNY and CDR2 SVGAGI (reference sequence). The sequenced material came from peripheral blood. The chain combines TRBV6-6 with TRBJ2-5; TRBD2 might be the D (5 bases). The sequence derives from a man between 65 and 79 years old with active or convalescent COVID-19. DNA of the CDR3: TGTGCCGCCGGACGGGGCCAAGAGACCCAGTACTTC. This encodes CAAGRGQETQYF.